The entry below describes one TCR beta chain. Among the approximately 110 subjects of the validation cohort, separate from the approximately 700-subject first cohort, were the donors. This sample is drawn from a study of cytomegalovirus exposure and HLA in healthy donors. Assay: immunoSEQ multiplex PCR; the TCRdb copy retains only in-frame clones and omits some. The repertoire consists of fewer than 350,000 clones, with 70% to 90% occurring once and the leading ten covering roughly 1%. V dropped 5 bases and J dropped 2; count of bases not matched to a gene: 4. The length of the CDR3 is 15 residues. CDR1 ENHRY and CDR2 SYGVKD come from the germline V gene.

This chain connects TRBV10-3 to TRBJ2-3; 10 bases map to TRBD2. The sequencing input was PBMCs. The sequence was collected from a woman under 30 in good health and CMV-seronegative. CDR3 amino acids: CAISRTSGSTDTQYF. The DNA for the CDR3 is TGTGCCATCAGTAGGACTAGCGGCTCCACAGATACGCAGTATTTT.